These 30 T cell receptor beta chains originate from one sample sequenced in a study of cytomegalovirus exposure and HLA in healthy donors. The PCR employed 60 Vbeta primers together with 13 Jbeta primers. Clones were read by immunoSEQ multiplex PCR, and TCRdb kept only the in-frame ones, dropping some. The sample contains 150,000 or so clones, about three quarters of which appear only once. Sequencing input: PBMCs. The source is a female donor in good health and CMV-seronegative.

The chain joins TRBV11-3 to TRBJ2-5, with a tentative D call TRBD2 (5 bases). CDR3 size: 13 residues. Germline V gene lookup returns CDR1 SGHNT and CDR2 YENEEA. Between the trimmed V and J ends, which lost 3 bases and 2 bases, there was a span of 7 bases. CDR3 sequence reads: CASSFEGQETQYF. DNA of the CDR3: TGTGCCAGCAGCTTTGAGGGTCAAGAGACCCAGTACTTC.

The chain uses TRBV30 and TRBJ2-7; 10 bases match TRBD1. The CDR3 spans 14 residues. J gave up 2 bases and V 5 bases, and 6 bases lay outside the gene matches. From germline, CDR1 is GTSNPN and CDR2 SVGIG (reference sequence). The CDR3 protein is CAWGPGTGAYEQYF. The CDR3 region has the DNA TGTGCCTGGGGCCCCGGGACAGGGGCCTACGAGCAGTACTTC.

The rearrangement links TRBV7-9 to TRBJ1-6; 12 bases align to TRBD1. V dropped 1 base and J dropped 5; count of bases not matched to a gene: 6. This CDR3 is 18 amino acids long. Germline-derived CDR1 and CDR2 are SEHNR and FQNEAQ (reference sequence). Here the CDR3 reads CASSLVGTGGVHNSPLHF. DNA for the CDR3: TGTGCCAGCAGCTTAGTAGGGACAGGGGGCGTCCATAATTCACCCCTCCACTTT.

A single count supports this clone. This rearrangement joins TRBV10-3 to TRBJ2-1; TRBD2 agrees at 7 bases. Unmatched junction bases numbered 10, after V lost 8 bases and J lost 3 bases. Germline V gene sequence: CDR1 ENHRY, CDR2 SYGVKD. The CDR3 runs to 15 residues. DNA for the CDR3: TGTGCCATCGGGGTGGTAGCGGGTAACTACAATGAGCAGTTCTTC. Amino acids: CAIGVVAGNYNEQFF.

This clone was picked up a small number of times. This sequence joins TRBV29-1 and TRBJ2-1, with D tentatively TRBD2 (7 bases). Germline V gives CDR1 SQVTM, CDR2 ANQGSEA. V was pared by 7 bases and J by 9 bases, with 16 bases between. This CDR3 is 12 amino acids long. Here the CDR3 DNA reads TGCAGCGGGTCCATTGCGGGGGCTGAGCAGTTCTTC. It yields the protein CSGSIAGAEQFF.

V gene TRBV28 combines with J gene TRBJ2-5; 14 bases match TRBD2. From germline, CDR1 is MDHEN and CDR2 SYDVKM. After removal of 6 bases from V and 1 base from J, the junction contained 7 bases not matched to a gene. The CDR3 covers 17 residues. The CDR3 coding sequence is TGTGCCAGCAGCCACGGGACTAGCGGGAGCCTCCAAGAGACCCAGTACTTC. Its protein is CASSHGTSGSLQETQYF.

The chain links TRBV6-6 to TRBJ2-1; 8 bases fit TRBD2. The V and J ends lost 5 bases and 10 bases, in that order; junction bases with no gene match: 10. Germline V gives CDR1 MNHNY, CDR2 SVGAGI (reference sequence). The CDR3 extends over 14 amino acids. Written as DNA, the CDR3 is TGTGCCAGCAGTCTCCCGAGCGGGGGAAGCGAGCAGTTCTTC. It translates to CASSLPSGGSEQFF.

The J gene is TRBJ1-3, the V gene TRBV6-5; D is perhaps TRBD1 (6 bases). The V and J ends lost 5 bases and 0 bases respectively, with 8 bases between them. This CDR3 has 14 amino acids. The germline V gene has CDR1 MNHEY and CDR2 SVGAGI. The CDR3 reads CASSKQGSGNTIYF. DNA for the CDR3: TGTGCCAGCAGTAAACAGGGCTCTGGAAACACCATATATTTT.

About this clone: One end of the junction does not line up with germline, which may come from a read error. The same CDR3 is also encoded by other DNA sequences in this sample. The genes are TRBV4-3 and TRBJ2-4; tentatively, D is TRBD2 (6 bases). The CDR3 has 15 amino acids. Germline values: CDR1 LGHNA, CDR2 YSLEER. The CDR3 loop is CASSQDGGAKNIQYF. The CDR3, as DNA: TGCGCCAGCAGCCAAGATGGAGGGGCCAAAAACATTCAGTACTTT.

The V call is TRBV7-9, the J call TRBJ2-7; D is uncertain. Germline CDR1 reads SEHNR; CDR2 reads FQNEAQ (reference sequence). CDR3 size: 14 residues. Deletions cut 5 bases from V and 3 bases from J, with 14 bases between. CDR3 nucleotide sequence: TGTGCCAGCAGCGCCTCCTGGGCCAACTACGAGCAGTACTTC. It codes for CASSASWANYEQYF.

CDR3 loop: CASSNGGEDQPQHF. The DNA for the CDR3 is TGTGCCAGCAGCAACGGGGGGGAGGACCAGCCCCAGCATTTT. The chain recombines TRBV21-1 with TRBJ1-5. TRBV21-1 is an annotated pseudogene. This CDR3 is built from 14 residues.

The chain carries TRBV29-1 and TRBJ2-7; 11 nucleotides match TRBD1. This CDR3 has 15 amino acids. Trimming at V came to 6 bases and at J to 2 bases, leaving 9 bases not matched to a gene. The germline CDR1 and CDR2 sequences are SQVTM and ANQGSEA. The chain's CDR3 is CSVQWGTGGTYEQYF. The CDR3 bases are TGCAGCGTCCAATGGGGGACAGGGGGGACCTACGAGCAGTACTTC.

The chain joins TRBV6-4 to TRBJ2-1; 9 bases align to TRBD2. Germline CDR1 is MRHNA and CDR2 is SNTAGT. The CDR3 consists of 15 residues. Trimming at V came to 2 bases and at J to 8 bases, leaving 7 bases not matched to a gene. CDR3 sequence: CASSDGRGGPDEQFF. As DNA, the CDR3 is TGTGCCAGCAGTGACGGGCGGGGGGGCCCAGATGAGCAGTTCTTC.

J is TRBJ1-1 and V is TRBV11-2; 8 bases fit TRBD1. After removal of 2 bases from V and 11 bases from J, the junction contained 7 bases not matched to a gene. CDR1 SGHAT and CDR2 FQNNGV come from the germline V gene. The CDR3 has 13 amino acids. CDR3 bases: TGTGCCAGCAGCTTATCGCAGGGACAGGACGCTTTCTTT. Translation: CASSLSQGQDAFF.

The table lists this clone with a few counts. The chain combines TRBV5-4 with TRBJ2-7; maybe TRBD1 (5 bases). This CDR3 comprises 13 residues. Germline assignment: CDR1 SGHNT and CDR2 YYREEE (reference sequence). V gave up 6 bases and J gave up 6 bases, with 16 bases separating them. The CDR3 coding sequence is TGTGCCAGCACCTCCTCGTTAGGGGCCGAGCAGTACTTC. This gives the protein CASTSSLGAEQYF.

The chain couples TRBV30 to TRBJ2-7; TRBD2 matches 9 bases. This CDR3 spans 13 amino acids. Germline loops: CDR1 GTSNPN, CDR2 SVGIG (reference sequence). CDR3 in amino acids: CGGSGGPPYEQYF. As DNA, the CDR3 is TGTGGGGGTAGCGGGGGCCCCCCGTACGAGCAGTACTTC.

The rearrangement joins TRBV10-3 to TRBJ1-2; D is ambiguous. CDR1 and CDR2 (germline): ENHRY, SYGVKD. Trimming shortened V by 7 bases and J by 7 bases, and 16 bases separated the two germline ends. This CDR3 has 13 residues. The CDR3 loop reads CAITRQEAAGYTF. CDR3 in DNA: TGTGCCATCACCCGGCAGGAGGCTGCTGGCTACACCTTC.

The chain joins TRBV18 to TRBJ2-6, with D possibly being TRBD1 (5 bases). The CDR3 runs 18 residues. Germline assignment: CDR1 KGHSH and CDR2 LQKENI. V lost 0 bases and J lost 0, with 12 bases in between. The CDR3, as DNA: TGTGCCAGCTCACCACCAGGGGTCAGCACCTCTGGGGCCAACGTCCTGACTTTC. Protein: CASSPPGVSTSGANVLTF. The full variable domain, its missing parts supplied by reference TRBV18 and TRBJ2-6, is NAGVMQNPRHLVRRRGQEARLRCSPMKGHSHVYWYRQLPEEGLKFMVYLQKENIIDESGMPKERFSAEFPKEGPSILRIQQVVRGDSAAYFCASSPPGVSTSGANVLTFGAGSRLTVL.

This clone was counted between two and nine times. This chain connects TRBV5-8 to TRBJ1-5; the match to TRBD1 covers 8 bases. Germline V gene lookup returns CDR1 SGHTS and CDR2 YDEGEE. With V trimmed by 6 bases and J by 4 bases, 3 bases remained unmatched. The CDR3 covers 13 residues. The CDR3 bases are TGTGCCAGCAAAAGACAGGGGAATCAGCCCCAGCATTTT. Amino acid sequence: CASKRQGNQPQHF.

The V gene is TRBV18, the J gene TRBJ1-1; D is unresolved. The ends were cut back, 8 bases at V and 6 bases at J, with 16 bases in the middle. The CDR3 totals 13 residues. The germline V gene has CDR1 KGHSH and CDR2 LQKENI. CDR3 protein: CASQPGTEAEAFF. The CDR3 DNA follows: TGTGCCAGCCAACCGGGAACAGAGGCTGAAGCTTTCTTT.

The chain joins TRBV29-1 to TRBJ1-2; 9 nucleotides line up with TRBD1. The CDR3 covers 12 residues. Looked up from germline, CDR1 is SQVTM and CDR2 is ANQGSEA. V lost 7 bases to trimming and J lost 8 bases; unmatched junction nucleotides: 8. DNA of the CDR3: TGCAGCGCTAGGACAGGGGATCGCGGCTACACCTTC. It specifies CSARTGDRGYTF.

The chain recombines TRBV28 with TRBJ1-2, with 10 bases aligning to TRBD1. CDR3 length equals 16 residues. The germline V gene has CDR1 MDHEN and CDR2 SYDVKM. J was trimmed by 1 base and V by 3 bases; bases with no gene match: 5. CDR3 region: CASSFPRTGGNYGYTF. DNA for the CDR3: TGTGCCAGCAGTTTTCCCCGGACAGGGGGTAACTATGGCTACACCTTC.

CDR3 sequence reads: CASSLVANNSPLHF. CDR3 nucleotide sequence: TGTGCCAGCAGCCTGGTAGCGAATAATTCACCCCTCCACTTT. This rearrangement joins TRBV7-3 to TRBJ1-6; D remains ambiguous. The CDR3 is 14 residues long. Trimming took 5 bases from V and 5 from J, leaving 10 bases between them. Looked up from germline, CDR1 is SGHTA and CDR2 is FQGTGA. Complete variable domain (other parts from reference TRBV7-3 and TRBJ1-6): GAGVSQTPSNKVTEKGKYVELRCDPISGHTALYWYRQSLGQGPEFLIYFQGTGAADDSGLPNDRFFAVRPEGSVSTLKIQRTERGDSAVYLCASSLVANNSPLHFGNGTRLTVT.

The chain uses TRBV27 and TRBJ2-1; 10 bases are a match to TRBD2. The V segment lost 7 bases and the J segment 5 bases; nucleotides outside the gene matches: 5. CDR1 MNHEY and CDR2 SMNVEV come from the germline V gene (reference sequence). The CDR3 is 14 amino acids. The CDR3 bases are TGTGCCAGCACTCCGGGACTAGCGAACAATGAGCAGTTCTTC. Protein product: CASTPGLANNEQFF.

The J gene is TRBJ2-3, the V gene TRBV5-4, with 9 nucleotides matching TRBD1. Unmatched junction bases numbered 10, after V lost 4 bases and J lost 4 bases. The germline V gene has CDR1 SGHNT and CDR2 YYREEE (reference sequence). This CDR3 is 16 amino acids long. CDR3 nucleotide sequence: TGTGCCAGCAGCACCGCCCCGGGACAGGGCGCAGATACGCAGTATTTT. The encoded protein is CASSTAPGQGADTQYF. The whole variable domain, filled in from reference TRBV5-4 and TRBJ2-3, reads ETGVTQSPTHLIKTRGQQVTLRCSSQSGHNTVSWYQQALGQGPQFIFQYYREEENGRGNFPPRFSGLQFPNYSSELNVNALELDDSALYLCASSTAPGQGADTQYFGPGTRLTVL.

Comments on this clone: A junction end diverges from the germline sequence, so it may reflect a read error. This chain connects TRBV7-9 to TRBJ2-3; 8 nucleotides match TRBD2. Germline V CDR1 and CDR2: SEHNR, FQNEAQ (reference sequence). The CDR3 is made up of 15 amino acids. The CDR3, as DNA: TGTTCCAGCAGCTCAACTAGCGGACTCACAGATACGCAGTATTTT. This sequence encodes CSSSSTSGLTDTQYF.

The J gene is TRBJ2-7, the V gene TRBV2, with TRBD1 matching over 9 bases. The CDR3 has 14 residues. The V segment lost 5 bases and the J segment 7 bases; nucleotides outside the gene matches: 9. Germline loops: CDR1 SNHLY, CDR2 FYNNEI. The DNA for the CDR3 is TGTGCCAGCAGTTTTCTCCGGGACAGGGTAGAGCAGTACTTC. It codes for CASSFLRDRVEQYF. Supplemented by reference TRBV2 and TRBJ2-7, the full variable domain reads EPEVTQTPSHQVTQMGQEVILRCVPISNHLYFYWYRQILGQKVEFLVSFYNNEISEKSEIFDDQFSVERPDGSNFTLKIRSTKLEDSAMYFCASSFLRDRVEQYFGPGTRLTVT.

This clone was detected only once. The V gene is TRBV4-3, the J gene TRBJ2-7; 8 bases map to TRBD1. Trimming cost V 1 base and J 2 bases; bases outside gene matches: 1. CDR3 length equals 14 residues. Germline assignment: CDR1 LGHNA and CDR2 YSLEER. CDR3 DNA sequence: TGCGCCAGCAGCCAAGGGACAGGGACCTACGAGCAGTACTTC. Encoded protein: CASSQGTGTYEQYF.

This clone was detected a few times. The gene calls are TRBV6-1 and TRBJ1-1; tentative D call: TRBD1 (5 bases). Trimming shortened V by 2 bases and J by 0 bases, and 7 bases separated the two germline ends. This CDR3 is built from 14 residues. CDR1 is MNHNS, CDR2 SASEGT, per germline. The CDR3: CASSEHRMNTEAFF. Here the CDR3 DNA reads TGTGCCAGCAGTGAACACAGGATGAACACTGAAGCTTTCTTT.

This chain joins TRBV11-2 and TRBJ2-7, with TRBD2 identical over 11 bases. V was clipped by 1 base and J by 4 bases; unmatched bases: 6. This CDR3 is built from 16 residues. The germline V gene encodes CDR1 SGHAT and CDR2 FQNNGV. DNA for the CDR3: TGTGCCAGCAGCTTAGGGTCTAGCGGGAGGTTTTACGAGCAGTACTTC. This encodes CASSLGSSGRFYEQYF.